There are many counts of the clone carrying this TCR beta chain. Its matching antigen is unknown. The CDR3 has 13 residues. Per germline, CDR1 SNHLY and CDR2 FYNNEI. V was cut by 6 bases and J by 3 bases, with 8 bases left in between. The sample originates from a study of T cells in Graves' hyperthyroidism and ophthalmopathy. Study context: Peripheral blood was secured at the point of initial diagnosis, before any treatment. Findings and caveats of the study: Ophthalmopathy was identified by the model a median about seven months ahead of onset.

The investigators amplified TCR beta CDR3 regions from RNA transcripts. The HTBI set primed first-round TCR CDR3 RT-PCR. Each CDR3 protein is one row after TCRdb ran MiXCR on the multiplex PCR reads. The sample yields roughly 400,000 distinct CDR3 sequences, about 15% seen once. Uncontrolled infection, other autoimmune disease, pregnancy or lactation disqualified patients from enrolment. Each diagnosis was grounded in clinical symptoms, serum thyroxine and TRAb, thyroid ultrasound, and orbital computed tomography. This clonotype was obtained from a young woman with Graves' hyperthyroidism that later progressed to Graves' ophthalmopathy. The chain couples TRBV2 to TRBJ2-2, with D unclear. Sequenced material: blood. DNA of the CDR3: TGTGCCAGCAGGCCTACTCACACCGGGGAGCTGTTTTTT. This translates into CASRPTHTGELFF.